Listed below are T cell receptor beta chains from one sample, sequenced in a study of blood T cell repertoires in COVID-19. Clones were sequenced by immunoSEQ multiplex PCR, and TCRdb holds only the in-frame ones, with some missing. Of around 150,000 clones listed, roughly 82% are singletons. The sequenced sample consisted of peripheral blood. The receptors originated from an older man with acute or convalescent COVID-19. Both conserved end residues are part of each CDR3. D genes are given only for firm matches. Part of the rows lack a size; the others show once, few, many or a class for expanded clones.

>-|TRBV28|TRBJ2-7|TRBD2
TGTGCCAGCAGGCTAGCGGGAGTCTACGAGCAGTACTTC
CASRLAGVYEQYF
>few|TRBV6-5|TRBJ2-7|-
TGTGCCAGCTTCACTAGCTCCTACGAGCAGTACTTC
CASFTSSYEQYF
>-|TRBV6-6|TRBJ1-1|-
TGTGCCAGCACTTACCCGGGAGGTTCCAACACTGAAGCTTTCTTT
CASTYPGGSNTEAFF
>-|TRBV28|TRBJ1-5|-
TGTGCCAGTCATGAGGGAAACCAGCCCCAGCATTTT
CASHEGNQPQHF
>once|TRBV2|TRBJ2-1|-
TGTGCCAGCAGTGATATAGCGTACAATGAGCAGTTCTTC
CASSDIAYNEQFF
>-|TRBV6-1|TRBJ2-2|TRBD2
TGTGCCAGCAGTGATAGCGGGAGATCTTCTTTTCTGGGCACCGGGGAGCTGTTTTTT
CASSDSGRSSFLGTGELFF
>-|TRBV6-5|TRBJ2-5|-
TGTGCCAGCAGTTACCATGCGAAGGAGACCCAGTACTTC
CASSYHAKETQYF
>-|TRBV9|TRBJ1-1|TRBD1
TGTGCCAGCAGCCCGAGACAGGGGATGAACACTGAAGCTTTCTTT
CASSPRQGMNTEAFF
>-|TRBV29-1|TRBJ2-3|-
TGCAGCGTTCGTAACAGGGATTCCCACACAGATACGCAGTATTTT
CSVRNRDSHTDTQYF
>-|TRBV7-9|TRBJ2-7|-
TGTGCCAGCAGCAGGTACTCAGGACAGATGAACTACGAGCAGTACTTC
CASSRYSGQMNYEQYF
>-|TRBV7-8|TRBJ2-1|TRBD1
TGTGCCAGCAGCTTAATCCGGGACAGGGGAATTGAGCAGTTCTTC
CASSLIRDRGIEQFF
>-|TRBV6-5|TRBJ2-1|-
TGTGCCACCATAAGTAGGGACAGCGGGTACAATGAGCAGTTCTTC
CATISRDSGYNEQFF
>-|TRBV28|TRBJ1-2|-
TGTGCCAGCAGCCTAGAGCCCAAACGCTATGGCTACACCTTC
CASSLEPKRYGYTF
>-|TRBV2|TRBJ1-6|TRBD1
TGTGCCAGCAGTGATAGGGACAGGGGATCACCCCTCCACTTT
CASSDRDRGSPLHF
>-|TRBV28|TRBJ2-1|-
TGTGCCAGCGGAGGGGGCCCCTACAATGAGCAGTTCTTC
CASGGGPYNEQFF
>-|TRBV19|TRBJ2-3|TRBD2
TGTGCCAGTAGCAGAGCGGGAAGCACAGATACGCAGTATTTT
CASSRAGSTDTQYF
>-|TRBV27|TRBJ2-1|TRBD2
TGTGCCAGCAGTTCCCTCGGGGCGGGGGGGGTCCAGTTCTTC
CASSSLGAGGVQFF
>once|TRBV5-1|TRBJ2-5|TRBD2
TGCGCCAGCAGCTTTGCACCGGGACTCGGGAGGGAGACCCAGTACTTC
CASSFAPGLGRETQYF
>-|TRBV5-6|TRBJ2-3|-
TGTGCCAGCAGCTTGGAGGGAGGCAGGGCCCTGTTGCGAGATACGCAGTATTTT
CASSLEGGRALLRDTQYF
>-|TRBV28|TRBJ1-6|TRBD1
TGTGCCACCATCCGACAGGGGGCTCTCCAGGGTTCACCCCTCCACTTT
CATIRQGALQGSPLHF
>-|TRBV4-1|TRBJ2-7|-
TGCGCCAGCAGCCAAGGATTCGGCAGGAACTACGAGCAGTACTTC
CASSQGFGRNYEQYF
>once|TRBV5-8|TRBJ2-2|-
TGTGCCAGCAGCCGCCGGCGGGACAACACCGGGGAGCTGTTTTTT
CASSRRRDNTGELFF
>-|TRBV3-1/TRBV3-2|TRBJ2-1|-
TGTGCCAGCAGCCAAGATTCTCTAATACGACAGTTCTTC
CASSQDSLIRQFF
>-|TRBV6-5|TRBJ2-7|TRBD1
TGTGCCAGCAGCCGAGATTCAGACAGGGCCCACGAGCAGTACTTC
CASSRDSDRAHEQYF
>once|TRBV13|TRBJ1-3|-
TGTGCCAGCAGCTTAGCGGGTAGGGCAGGGGAACTGACTGGAAACACCATATATTTT
CASSLAGRAGELTGNTIYF
>-|TRBV7-9|TRBJ1-6|TRBD1
TGTGCCAGCAGCCCCGGACAGGAACACTCACCCCTCCACTTT
CASSPGQEHSPLHF
>few|TRBV4-2|TRBJ2-3|TRBD2
TGTGCCAGCAGCCAAGAATTGGGGGGGGTCACAGATACGCAGTATTTT
CASSQELGGVTDTQYF
>-|TRBV2|TRBJ2-5|TRBD1
TGTGCCAGCAGTGGGGACAGTAAAGAGACCCAGTACTTC
CASSGDSKETQYF
>-|TRBV2|TRBJ1-2|-
TGTGCCAGCAGAACAATACTGCATGGACAGCAAGAATATGGCTACACCTTC
CASRTILHGQQEYGYTF
>-|TRBV28|TRBJ1-1|-
TGTGCCAGCAGTTTACCCTGGGGGGTGAACACTGAAGCTTTCTTT
CASSLPWGVNTEAFF
>-|TRBV25-1|TRBJ1-4|-
TGTGCCAGCAGTGATAGGGGGTCAGGGGATGAAAAACTGTTTTTT
CASSDRGSGDEKLFF
>once|TRBV28|TRBJ1-2|TRBD1
TGTGCCAGCAGTCCCTCTGACAGGGTTGGCGGCTACACCTTC
CASSPSDRVGGYTF
>-|TRBV7-6|TRBJ1-4|-
TGTGCCAGCAGCCCAGGGCAGGGGTTCTATGAAAAACTGTTTTTT
CASSPGQGFYEKLFF
>-|TRBV19|TRBJ1-5|-
TGTGCCAGTAGTATAGTTTCGGGGAATCAGCCCCAGCATTTT
CASSIVSGNQPQHF
>-|TRBV27|TRBJ1-4|TRBD1
TGTGCCAGCAGTTTATTAGGGGGACAGAGGAATGAAAAACTGTTTTTT
CASSLLGGQRNEKLFF
>-|TRBV19|TRBJ2-3|-
TGTGCCAGTAGTATTTTCCTCAGCGGGAGCACAGATACGCAGTATTTT
CASSIFLSGSTDTQYF
>-|TRBV7-9|TRBJ2-7|TRBD1
TGTGCCAGCAGCTTAATCCGGCAGGGGGCCTACGAGCAGTACTTC
CASSLIRQGAYEQYF